Here is one T cell receptor (beta chain) with its context. Its antigen is undetermined. Noted time point: blood 2 weeks post-SBRT. Treatment specified: 15 Gy SBRT to primary tumor, nephrectomy 4 weeks later. After SBRT, blood was collected at 2 and 4 weeks, plus baseline. Clear cell pathology was present in this patient's renal cell carcinoma. The germline CDR1 and CDR2 sequences are MNHNY and SVGAGI (reference sequence). Trimming shortened V by 7 bases and J by 4 bases, and 15 bases separated the two germline ends. The CDR3 sequence is 14 residues long. The entry originates in a study of radiation and T cells in renal cell carcinoma. Study-wide results and limits: From baseline, blood top tumor clonotypes peaked at 2 weeks post-radiation. Baseline intratumoral clonotype presence is unknown without pretreatment biopsies.

Profiling relied on immunoSEQ multiplex PCR, and the TCRdb table lists in-frame clones only, not all of them. The table shows 70,000 to 100,000 clones, with 80% to 90% occurring only once. The TCR originated in a woman in her forties or fifties with renal cell carcinoma. The chain carries TRBV6-6 and TRBJ2-3; D gene ambiguous. The source was blood, collected from a patient whose treatment included radiotherapy and nephrectomy. This CDR3 reads CASIDTASADTQYF. CDR3 nucleotides: TGTGCCAGCATAGATACGGCTTCTGCAGATACGCAGTATTTT.